This TCR beta chain was observed in a study of blood T cell repertoires in COVID-19. Whole-study context: Researchers got acute and convalescent COVID-19 samples from the United States, Italy and Spain. In each case, the material was cDNA or gDNA derived from T cells, B-cell-depleted T cells, or PBMCs.

The CDR3 has 14 amino acids. The germline V and J ends were trimmed by 0 bases and 6 bases, with 12 bases remaining between them. Germline-derived CDR1 and CDR2 are SGHDT and YYEEEE. Profiled with immunoSEQ multiplex PCR; TCRdb holds only in-frame clones, not every one. The table lists hundreds of thousands of clones, about 87% of them singletons. The sequence was obtained from a young woman with acute or convalescent COVID-19. The chain links TRBV5-6 to TRBJ1-2, with a possible D match to TRBD1 (5 bases). The sample comprised peripheral blood. The CDR3 sequence: CASSLDRTLDGYTF. For the CDR3, the DNA is TGTGCCAGCAGCTTGGACAGGACCTTGGATGGCTACACCTTC.